Listed below are T cell receptor beta chains from one sample, sequenced in a study of cytomegalovirus exposure and HLA in healthy donors. Libraries were prepared by immunoSEQ multiplex PCR; TCRdb keeps only in-frame clonotypes and omits some of them. This sample has about 180,000 clones, with approximately 86% found just once. Sequenced material: PBMCs. All receptors derive from a man aged 18-30 years in good health and CMV-seropositive. Each CDR3 is given with its conserved first and last residue. Fields, in order: J gene, V gene, CDR3 protein.

>TRBJ1-2|TRBV18
CASSPGHPYTSYTF
>TRBJ2-5|TRBV7-3
CASSSIAGDQETQYF
>TRBJ1-2|TRBV2
CASRSPGGTGGAGGYTF
>TRBJ2-2|TRBV6-5
CASLGGSSNTGELFF
>TRBJ2-7|TRBV20-1
CNPRRAYEQYF
>TRBJ1-5|TRBV19
CASSKGQADHQPQHF
>TRBJ2-1|TRBV9
CASSLTSGPLLGGNEQFF
>TRBJ1-1|TRBV5-1
CASRWGSAGNTEAFF
>TRBJ1-3|TRBV4-2
CASSQVTGSTGNTIYF
>TRBJ2-7|TRBV29-1
CSVGPHRQGRYEQYF
>TRBJ1-2|TRBV4-1
CASSQGDSFYGYTF
>TRBJ1-1|TRBV30
CAWSVGGVNTEAFF
>TRBJ1-5|TRBV6-1
CASSARRDSNQPQHF
>TRBJ2-3|TRBV13
CASSQGTSGGATDTQYF
>TRBJ2-1|TRBV11-2
CASSLTGKIDSYNEQFF
>TRBJ2-1|TRBV27
CASSSPGLAGEEQFF
>TRBJ1-4|TRBV28
CASRPNPGQSNEKLFF
>TRBJ2-3|TRBV12-5
CASRDGGSTDTQYF
>TRBJ2-7|TRBV7-6
CASSLDNEQYF
>TRBJ2-1|TRBV10-3
CAISDGGGANEQFF
>TRBJ2-4|TRBV7-2
CASGSGQAEYIQYF
>TRBJ1-1|TRBV9
CASRGGQGDEAFF
>TRBJ1-1|TRBV9
CASSAYRATEAFF
>TRBJ1-3|TRBV19
CASSIGLSGNTIYF
>TRBJ1-1|TRBV29-1
CSVLPGTGGSGNTEAFF
>TRBJ1-4|TRBV27
CASFPSGRGNEKLFF
>TRBJ1-1|TRBV14
CASSLQGNTEAFF
>TRBJ1-2|TRBV2
CASKVTGEGYGYTF
>TRBJ2-7|TRBV5-4
CASSQVGSYEQYF
>TRBJ1-3|TRBV10-3
CAIESGVYGNTIYF
>TRBJ2-2|TRBV28
CASTRPPGTSGSRTGELFF